Listed below are T cell receptor beta chains from one sample, sequenced in a study of T-cell reconstitution after alpha-beta-depleted transplantation in children. One entry per CDR3 protein, called by TCRdb with MiXCR from the PCR reads. The data show some 600,000 distinct CDR3 sequences, 13% seen once. The input for sequencing was PBMCs, mostly from graft donor cells, taken 360 days after TCRalphabeta/CD19-depleted stem cell transplant. The source is a male patient between 10 and 17 years old who had a stem cell transplant for acute myeloid leukemia, so the T cells may come from the graft donor. CDR3s include the opening cysteine and the closing phenylalanine or tryptophan. The D gene is left open where the match is weak. The size field is filled for only some rows; it gives once, few, many or a size class.

D,size,J,V,length,CDR3,DNA
NA,NA,TRBJ2-5,TRBV30,13,CAWKWGPGETQYF,TGTGCCTGGAAGTGGGGGCCTGGGGAGACCCAGTACTTC
NA,once,TRBJ2-7,TRBV3-1,15,CASSQDPRSRGEQYF,TGTGCCAGCAGCCAAGACCCCCGCTCGCGCGGCGAGCAGTACTTC
TRBD1,NA,TRBJ2-5,TRBV12-3/TRBV12-4,17,CASSLVPRTGGKETQYF,TGTGCCAGCAGTTTAGTCCCCCGGACAGGGGGCAAAGAGACCCAGTACTTC
TRBD1,NA,TRBJ2-4,TRBV18,17,CASSPSPGQGTKNIQYF,TGTGCCAGCTCACCATCCCCGGGACAGGGGACCAAAAACATTCAGTACTTC
NA,NA,TRBJ1-1,TRBV10-3,14,CAISESGRGWEAFF,TGTGCCATCAGTGAGTCCGGGAGGGGATGGGAAGCTTTCTTT
TRBD2,few,TRBJ2-3,TRBV5-1,15,CASRDRLAGVDTQYF,TGCGCCAGCAGGGATCGACTAGCGGGAGTAGATACGCAGTATTTT
NA,few,TRBJ1-2,TRBV28,12,CASSDLGYGYTF,TGTGCCAGCAGTGATCTGGGTTATGGCTACACCTTC
NA,many,TRBJ2-5,TRBV20-1,10,CSAGKETQYF,TGCAGCGCAGGGAAGGAGACCCAGTACTTC
NA,few,TRBJ2-1,TRBV3-1,15,CASSQGGNRDNEQFF,TGTGCCAGCAGCCAAGGAGGGAACAGAGATAATGAGCAGTTCTTC
TRBD1,few,TRBJ2-7,TRBV7-6,16,CASSLEGQAAGYEQYF,TGTGCCAGCAGCTTAGAGGGACAGGCTGCTGGCTACGAGCAGTACTTC
TRBD1,few,TRBJ2-2,TRBV7-8,16,CASSHGTGDGTGELFF,TGTGCCAGCAGCCACGGGACAGGTGACGGAACCGGGGAGCTGTTTTTT
TRBD2,NA,TRBJ2-7,TRBV7-2,16,CASSLELAGGAYEQYF,TGTGCCAGCAGCTTAGAACTAGCGGGAGGGGCCTACGAGCAGTACTTC
NA,many,TRBJ2-4,TRBV7-2,16,CASSPGPGPTLNIQYF,TGTGCCAGCAGCCCCGGGCCAGGGCCTACCTTAAACATTCAGTACTTC
NA,many,TRBJ2-2,TRBV29-1,14,CSVARGVGTGELFF,TGCAGCGTTGCCAGGGGAGTAGGCACCGGGGAGCTGTTTTTT
TRBD2,many,TRBJ2-1,TRBV20-1,18,CSARDLTASGRNYNEQFF,TGCAGTGCTAGAGATCTAACGGCTAGCGGGAGAAATTATAATGAGCAGTTCTTC
TRBD2,few,TRBJ2-2,TRBV20-1,15,CSAPRTSGYTGELFF,TGCAGTGCTCCCCGGACTAGCGGGTACACCGGGGAGCTGTTTTTT
TRBD1,NA,TRBJ2-7,TRBV4-3,15,CASSPHRDRGHEQYF,TGCGCCAGCAGCCCACACCGGGACAGGGGGCACGAGCAGTACTTC
TRBD2,few,TRBJ2-7,TRBV20-1,16,CSAFPEASGRFYEQYF,TGCAGTGCTTTTCCCGAGGCGAGCGGGAGGTTTTACGAGCAGTACTTC
NA,few,TRBJ1-4,TRBV11-2,16,CASSLRPRATNEKLFF,TGTGCCAGCAGCTTAAGGCCACGGGCAACTAATGAAAAACTGTTTTTT
TRBD2,NA,TRBJ2-1,TRBV29-1,15,CSAGLGERAYNEQFF,TGCAGCGCAGGACTAGGGGAGCGGGCCTACAATGAGCAGTTCTTC